This T cell receptor beta chain was sequenced in a study of pediatric ulcerative colitis. A word on this clone: The antigen is not known.

Germline-derived CDR1 and CDR2 are LNHDA and SQIVND (reference sequence). After removal of 7 bases from V and 5 bases from J, the junction contained 10 bases not matched to a gene. The CDR3 covers 14 residues. The study's findings and limits: Ulcerative colitis patients shared more blood-rectal clones than controls.

Profiled with immunoSEQ multiplex PCR; TCRdb holds only in-frame clones, not every one. This repertoire shows over 35,000 clones, 83% found once; its top ten account for around 23%. The clonotype originates from a girl aged 10 to 17 with moderate ulcerative colitis. Sequencing was carried out using blood. V and J are TRBV19 and TRBJ1-1, with 7 bases lining up with TRBD1. The CDR3 here is CASIHPGGRTEAFF. As DNA, the CDR3 is TGTGCCAGTATCCATCCAGGGGGTAGGACTGAAGCTTTCTTT.